A selection of T cell receptor beta chains follows, all from one sample in a study of molecular identifiers for immune sequencing clone quantification. TCRdb ran MiXCR on the PCR reads and lists one entry per CDR3 protein. The profile shows under 100,000 distinct CDR3 sequences, about 23% of them singletons. Material for sequencing was naive CD8+ T cells from blood, with Jurkat cell RNA spiked in. These receptors were collected from a human donor in good health. Some libraries in this study had Jurkat cell RNA spiked in. CDR3s leave out the opening cysteine and the closing phenylalanine or tryptophan.

v_call,cdr3_aa
TRBV24-1,ATSDPTDTQY
TRBV10-3,AIRGNTGELF
TRBV12-3/TRBV12-4,ASSPCLHTQY
TRBV11-2,ASSLGTIPLKETQY
TRBV20-1,SARDPGQGAPGDTQY
TRBV2,ASRTAGGAGTNTGELF
TRBV29-1,SVEDPKGQGAPYEQY
TRBV3-1,ASSAILAGGYEQY
TRBV7-6,ASSLAYLPITDTQY
TRBV30,AWSEGLAGVDRETQY
TRBV6-1,ASSPFGLAGDGLAKNIQY
TRBV19,ASNTGDSEAF
TRBV12-3/TRBV12-4,ASSPGQGLSQPQH
TRBV4-1,ASSLKVPSSYNEQF
TRBV28,ASSSRLAGGPAYPYELY
TRBV7-9,ASSPRGANTGELF
TRBV12-3/TRBV12-4,ASSPSGYEQF
TRBV11-2,ASSLLSETQY
TRBV5-1,ASSLAGAGSMNTEAF
TRBV12-3/TRBV12-4,ASSPWGSQETQY
TRBV7-2,ASSIPTGEETQY
TRBV15,ATSSPGEGVTEAF
TRBV4-1,ASSQSGFYEQY
TRBV30,AWTPGQLYNEQF
TRBV27,ASTYRTGGYEQY
TRBV20-1,SARDLGQNVYEQY
TRBV7-2,ASSLAPLAGAYHAQF
TRBV6-2/TRBV6-3,ASSQTSGGTDTQY
TRBV27,ASSFLRKGGTGELF
TRBV30,AWLGTSGGPTDTQY
TRBV13,ASSATGTAFPGERY
TRBV3-1,ASSPGTGYGEQY
TRBV19,ASSIGAGAHEQY
TRBV28,ASNQIGAPDTQY
TRBV6-5,ASTRSNEQI
TRBV4-1,ASSQTRLGRADLKNTQY
TRBV4-1,ASSQAQGPSYEQY
TRBV27,ASSPTNPQGWYEQY
TRBV11-2,ASSFLDPEQF
TRBV4-1,ASSQAPATDSYEQY
TRBV20-1,SASAGMNTEAF
TRBV5-3,ASSFGLSSYNEQF
TRBV6-2/TRBV6-3,ASAQWRREKLF
TRBV20-1,SAPAGGGGELL
TRBV28,ASAKTGYEQY
TRBV7-6,ASSSRSGANVLT
TRBV28,ASSRGNYEQY
TRBV3-1,ASSQDTGLPRH
TRBV6-2/TRBV6-3,ASSYGQFAGELF
TRBV15,ATSRVGQVGPGELF
TRBV20-1,SARRLAEETQY
TRBV5-1,ASSLARGADTDTQY
TRBV6-5,ASSYSQNQPQH
TRBV30,AWRLAEYNEQF
TRBV2,ASCTGQNYEQY
TRBV6-2/TRBV6-3,ASCSPFLKDNQPQH
TRBV20-1,SAKGGDRNQPQH
TRBV9,ASSVERVSYEQY